A single sample is the source of the 5 T cell receptor beta chains below, sequenced in a study of shared clonotypes between healthy human individuals. Clones were read by immunoSEQ multiplex PCR, and TCRdb kept only the in-frame ones, dropping some. The repertoire has about half a million clones, about four fifths of them found once; the top ten carry roughly 13%. Sequenced: PBMCs. All receptors come from a woman between 40 and 55 years old in good health. Some clones in this sample may be carry-over from other donors' samples.

The genes are TRBV4-1 and TRBJ2-1; D gene unclear. Germline V gene lookup returns CDR1 MGHRA and CDR2 YSYEKL. The CDR3 extends over 13 amino acids. V lost 0 bases, J lost 6 bases, and 6 bases lay in between. CDR3 sequence: CASSQDRPNEQFF. The CDR3 bases are TGCGCCAGCAGCCAAGATAGACCCAATGAGCAGTTCTTC.

This clone was counted a few times. The same CDR3 is also encoded by other DNA sequences in this sample. V and J are TRBV18 and TRBJ1-2; 10 bases align to TRBD1. The V and J ends lost 3 bases and 3 bases, in that order; junction bases with no gene match: 1. The CDR3 consists of 14 residues. Germline CDR1 and CDR2: KGHSH and LQKENI. The CDR3 is CASSPGTGDYGYTF. The CDR3 DNA is TGTGCCAGCTCACCCGGGACAGGGGACTATGGCTACACCTTC.

The genes are TRBV7-3 and TRBJ2-7, with D perhaps assigned TRBD1 or TRBD2 (5 bases each). V shed 0 bases and J shed 5 bases, with 11 bases lying between them. This CDR3 region has 14 residues. Germline V gives CDR1 SGHTA, CDR2 FQGTGA. The CDR3: CASSLTGTENEQYF. CDR3 DNA sequence: TGTGCCAGCAGCTTAACGGGGACGGAGAACGAGCAGTACTTC.

A word on this clone: Other DNA sequences of this sample code for an identical CDR3. The chain employs TRBV6-1 and TRBJ2-3; D is unresolved. The CDR3 is 14 amino acids. The germline CDR1 and CDR2 sequences are MNHNS and SASEGT. V was cut by 1 base and J by 4 bases, with 9 bases left in between. The CDR3 DNA is TGTGCCAGCAGTGAAGGCGGTAGGGCAGATACGCAGTATTTT. Residues: CASSEGGRADTQYF.

The V gene is TRBV19, the J gene TRBJ2-1; D ambiguous. Germline V gene data show CDR1 as LNHDA and CDR2 as SQIVND (reference sequence). Trimming removed 3 bases at V and 7 bases at J, with 7 bases between. The CDR3 runs to 12 residues. The CDR3 DNA follows: TGTGCCAGTAGTATGGGATGGAATGAGCAGTTCTTC. Its translation is CASSMGWNEQFF.